This T cell receptor (beta chain) stems from a study of blood T cell repertoires in COVID-19. On the study more broadly: Samples of COVID-19 (acute and convalescent) were obtained from the United States, Italy and Spain.

The protocol was immunoSEQ multiplex PCR, while the TCRdb copy is restricted to in-frame clones and leaves out a portion. The sample yields 190,000 or so clones, approximately 86% seen once. V lost 3 bases and J lost 6, with 9 bases in between. CDR1 and CDR2 (germline): KGHSH, LQKENI. This CDR3 is 14 amino acids long. The V call is TRBV18, the J call TRBJ1-6; D unresolved. The sample consisted of peripheral blood. This sequence originates from a woman aged 30 to 39 with active or convalescent COVID-19. The CDR3 nucleotides read TGTGCCAGCTCACCGGGCCAGTCTAATTCACCCCTCCACTTT. Translation: CASSPGQSNSPLHF. Full variable domain (missing parts from reference TRBV18 and TRBJ1-6): NAGVMQNPRHLVRRRGQEARLRCSPMKGHSHVYWYRQLPEEGLKFMVYLQKENIIDESGMPKERFSAEFPKEGPSILRIQQVVRGDSAAYFCASSPGQSNSPLHFGNGTRLTVT.